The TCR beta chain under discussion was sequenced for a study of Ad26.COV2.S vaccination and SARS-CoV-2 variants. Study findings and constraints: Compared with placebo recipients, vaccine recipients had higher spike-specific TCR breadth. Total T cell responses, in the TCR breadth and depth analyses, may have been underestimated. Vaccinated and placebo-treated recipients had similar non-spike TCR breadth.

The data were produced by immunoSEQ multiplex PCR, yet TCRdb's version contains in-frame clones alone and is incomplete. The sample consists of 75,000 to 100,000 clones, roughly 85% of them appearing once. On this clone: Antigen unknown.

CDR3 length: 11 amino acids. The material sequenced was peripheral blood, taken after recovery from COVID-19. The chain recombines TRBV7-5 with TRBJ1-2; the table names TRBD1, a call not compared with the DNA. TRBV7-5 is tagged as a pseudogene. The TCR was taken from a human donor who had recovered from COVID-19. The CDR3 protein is CVRSPGQGHIF. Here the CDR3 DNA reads TGTGTCAGAAGCCCGGGACAGGGACACATCTTC.